This T cell receptor (beta chain) is from a study of cytomegalovirus exposure and HLA in healthy donors. Study-wide findings and caveats: HLA restriction was apparent for most CMV-associated TCR beta chains in a later analysis. Later on, a genetic analysis was performed. It linked a missense variant in DCLRE1C with V- and J-gene trimming of TCR beta.

CDR3 length: 15 residues. Trimming stripped 5 bases from V and 1 base from J, with 14 bases between. Looked up from germline, CDR1 is LNHNV and CDR2 is YYDKDF (reference sequence). Comments on this clone: Antigen specificity is unknown.

Amplification used 60 Vbeta primers and 13 Jbeta primers. Profiling relied on immunoSEQ multiplex PCR, and the TCRdb table lists in-frame clones only, not all of them. The sample has hundreds of thousands of clones, about 90% seen once. Sequenced input: PBMCs. The clonotype originates from a woman in her late teens or twenties in good health and CMV-seronegative. The chain carries TRBV15 and TRBJ1-1; perhaps TRBD1 as D (6 bases). This CDR3 is CATSGAGGWNTEAFF. The CDR3 DNA is TGTGCCACCAGCGGTGCGGGGGGCTGGAACACTGAAGCTTTCTTT.